The 27 T cell receptor beta chains given below trace back to one sample, sequenced in a study of post-analysis software for immune sequencing data. Study-wide results and caveats: The study found TRBV5-6, TRBV5-1 and TRBV20-1 among about 5 TRBV segments more frequent in patients than controls.

Libraries were made from TCR beta cDNA, and they carried unique molecular identifiers. TCRdb fed the PCR reads into MiXCR, producing one record per CDR3 protein. Counted here are fewer than 900,000 distinct CDR3 sequences, roughly 50% occurring once; the ten biggest clones make up 4% to 5%. Their recognized antigens are unknown. Sequencing was done on a sample of blood. These receptors all come from a girl aged 5 to 17 with multiple sclerosis.

This chain links TRBV6-1 with TRBJ2-5; a possible D gene is TRBD1 (6 bases). There are 14 residues in the CDR3. Germline-derived CDR1 and CDR2 are MNHNS and SASEGT. V shed 6 bases and J shed 11 bases, with 22 bases lying between them. CDR3 region: CASSTGTPFWEQYF. CDR3 nucleotides: TGTGCCAGCAGCACCGGGACACCCTTTTGGGAGCAGTACTTC.

This clonotype appeared once. This sequence joins TRBV10-3 and TRBJ1-6; D not resolved. There are 15 residues in the CDR3. The germline V gene encodes CDR1 ENHRY and CDR2 SYGVKD. The V and J ends lost 2 bases and 8 bases respectively, with 13 bases between them. CDR3 coding DNA: TGTGCCATCAGTGAGGGCGCGGTAAGGGATTCACCCCTCCACTTT. Translating it yields CAISEGAVRDSPLHF.

This clonotype turned up a few times. For the CDR3, the DNA is TGCGCCAGCAGCCCGCTGATGGGAGAGAACTATGGCTACACCTTC. Protein: CASSPLMGENYGYTF. The chain employs TRBV5-1 and TRBJ1-2; the D is unclear. The CDR3 consists of 15 residues. The germline V gene has CDR1 SGHRS and CDR2 YFSETQ. Deletions cut 4 bases from V and 2 bases from J, with 15 bases between.

This clonotype was seen more than once but under ten times. The chain employs TRBV10-3 and TRBJ2-5; the match to TRBD1 covers 8 bases. CDR3 length: 16 residues. V lost 3 bases, J lost 5 bases, and 11 bases stayed unmatched. Per the germline V gene, CDR1 is ENHRY and CDR2 is SYGVKD. The CDR3 DNA is TGTGCCATCAGTGAAGGGTCGGCAGGGGGCGCGGAGACCCAGTACTTC. Amino acids: CAISEGSAGGAETQYF.

The chain joins TRBV7-9 to TRBJ2-5, with 9 bases lining up with TRBD1. The CDR3 extends over 14 amino acids. J was trimmed by 5 bases and V by 3 bases; bases with no gene match: 4. The germline gives CDR1 SEHNR, CDR2 FQNEAQ (reference sequence). The CDR3 reads CASSFRDRVETQYF. The CDR3 DNA sequence: TGTGCCAGCAGCTTCCGGGACAGGGTGGAGACCCAGTACTTC.

The chain employs TRBV20-1 and TRBJ2-4; D might be TRBD2 (6 bases). The V and J ends lost 2 bases and 0 bases respectively, with 14 bases between them. This CDR3 spans 16 amino acids. Per germline, CDR1 DFQATT and CDR2 SNEGSKA (reference sequence). CDR3 residues: CSARTLAKLAKNIQYF. The CDR3 DNA reads TGCAGTGCTAGAACTCTAGCGAAACTAGCCAAAAACATTCAGTACTTC.

This clonotype occurred a few times. The rearrangement links TRBV5-5 to TRBJ1-4, with 7 bases lining up with TRBD1. V was pared by 0 bases and J by 10 bases, with 3 bases of the junction left unmatched. CDR1 and CDR2 (germline): SGHKS, YYEKEE (reference sequence). The CDR3 loop spans 13 amino acids. This chain's CDR3 is CASSLGQGRKLFF. CDR3 bases: TGTGCCAGCAGCTTGGGACAGGGTAGAAAACTGTTTTTT. The whole variable domain, filled in from reference TRBV5-5 and TRBJ1-4, reads DAGVTQSPTHLIKTRGQQVTLRCSPISGHKSVSWYQQVLGQGPQFIFQYYEKEERGRGNFPDRFSARQFPNYSSELNVNALLLGDSALYLCASSLGQGRKLFFGSGTQLSVL.

This clonotype was seen more than once but under ten times. The chain carries TRBV29-1 and TRBJ1-1; TRBD1 matches at 7 bases. In germline, CDR1 is SQVTM, CDR2 ANQGSEA. After removal of 8 bases from V and 2 bases from J, the junction contained 14 bases not matched to a gene. The CDR3 loop spans 15 amino acids. The chain's CDR3 is CSTSRWDSPNTEAFF. DNA of the CDR3: TGCAGCACCAGCCGCTGGGACAGCCCTAACACTGAAGCTTTCTTT.

This clonotype was recorded a few times. This sequence joins TRBV4-2 and TRBJ2-1, with a possible D match to TRBD2 (5 bases). The ends were cut back, 4 bases at V and 5 bases at J, with 21 bases in the middle. The CDR3 is 17 residues long. CDR1 is LGHNA and CDR2 is YNFKEQ in the germline V gene. CDR3 in amino acids: CASSPRLGADLNNEQFF. The CDR3 nucleotides are TGTGCCAGCAGCCCGCGCTTGGGAGCCGACCTTAACAATGAGCAGTTCTTC.

In this sample, this clonotype turned up a few times. The V call is TRBV29-1, the J call TRBJ2-1, with 11 bases fitting TRBD2. The germline V gene encodes CDR1 SQVTM and CDR2 ANQGSEA. The CDR3 runs 15 residues. The V segment lost 7 bases and the J segment 4 bases; nucleotides outside the gene matches: 9. The CDR3 spells CSAGASGGFYNEQFF. DNA of the CDR3: TGCAGCGCTGGTGCTAGCGGGGGGTTTTACAATGAGCAGTTCTTC.

The chain uses TRBV6-6 and TRBJ1-2; D is possibly TRBD1 (6 bases). The CDR3 covers 16 residues. V lost 7 bases to trimming and J lost 0 bases, with 18 bases between them. Looked up from germline, CDR1 is MNHNY and CDR2 is SVGAGI (reference sequence). DNA of the CDR3: TGTGCCAGCACCACAGGGACCCTTACCCCTAACTATGGCTACACCTTC. This codes for CASTTGTLTPNYGYTF.

V is TRBV9 and J is TRBJ2-3, with 16 bases that match TRBD2. V dropped 3 bases and J dropped 6; count of bases not matched to a gene: 7. The CDR3 consists of 17 residues. Per germline, CDR1 SGDLS and CDR2 YYNGEE. The CDR3 region has the DNA TGTGCCAGCAGCGCCTCCGGGACTAGCGGGAGGGCGGATACGCAGTATTTT. Translated, it gives CASSASGTSGRADTQYF.

The V and J genes are TRBV4-2 and TRBJ2-5; TRBD2 matches at 13 bases. The CDR3 has 18 residues. Germline V gene sequence: CDR1 LGHNA, CDR2 YNFKEQ. Trimming cost V 1 base and J 5 bases; bases outside gene matches: 10. The CDR3 reads CASSQGTSGSRGSETQYF. The CDR3 DNA sequence: TGTGCCAGCAGCCAAGGGACTAGCGGGAGTCGGGGTAGTGAGACCCAGTACTTC.

In this sample, this clonotype turned up once. The chain couples TRBV20-1 to TRBJ2-7; D is tentatively TRBD1 or TRBD2 (5 bases each). The CDR3 covers 11 residues. Germline assignment: CDR1 DFQATT and CDR2 SNEGSKA (reference sequence). V lost 6 bases to trimming and J lost 4 bases, with 10 bases between them. The CDR3 loop reads CSAPGPYEQYF. The CDR3 DNA sequence: TGCAGTGCACCGGGACCATACGAGCAGTACTTC.

This chain uses TRBV12-3 or TRBV12-4 with TRBJ2-4; no firm D call. There are 12 residues in the CDR3. Trimming removed 4 bases from V and 13 bases from J, with 14 bases in between. The CDR3 spells CASSSPSFEQYF. In DNA, the CDR3 is TGTGCCAGCAGTTCGCCCTCGTTTGAGCAGTACTTC.

The gene calls are TRBV4-1 and TRBJ2-5; D may be TRBD1 or TRBD2 (5 bases each). The germline V and J ends were trimmed by 0 bases and 4 bases, with 18 bases remaining between them. The length of the CDR3 is 17 residues. CDR1 and CDR2 from the germline V gene are MGHRA and YSYEKL. CDR3 DNA: TGCGCCAGCAGCCAAGAAAGTGGGGCGGGCTGGAGAGAGACCCAGTACTTC. It encodes CASSQESGAGWRETQYF.

The V and J genes are TRBV30 and TRBJ2-1, with 11 bases identical to TRBD2. V was pared by 0 bases and J by 6 bases, with 4 bases of the junction left unmatched. CDR1 and CDR2 (germline): GTSNPN, SVGIG (reference sequence). The CDR3 has 15 residues. CDR3 sequence reads: CAWSVGLAGTNEQFF. In DNA, the CDR3 is TGTGCCTGGAGTGTTGGACTAGCGGGTACCAATGAGCAGTTCTTC.

This chain joins TRBV20-1 and TRBJ2-4; D remains unclear. The CDR3 sequence is 14 residues long. Germline V gives CDR1 DFQATT, CDR2 SNEGSKA (reference sequence). Trimming pared 1 base from V and 13 bases from J, leaving 20 bases between. CDR3: CSARGEWLRNEQYF. The CDR3 bases are TGCAGTGCTAGAGGGGAATGGTTAAGGAATGAGCAGTACTTC.

V and J are TRBV29-1 and TRBJ2-4; D ambiguous. The germline gives CDR1 SQVTM, CDR2 ANQGSEA. The CDR3 sequence is 12 residues long. With 3 bases removed from V and 1 base from J, the gap between germline ends came to 4 bases. CDR3 in DNA: TGCAGCGTTGATGGGGCCAAAAACATTCAGTACTTC. It translates to CSVDGAKNIQYF.

This clonotype was observed a handful of times. V is TRBV12-3 or TRBV12-4 and J is TRBJ2-1; D is undetermined. V gave up 6 bases and J gave up 8 bases, with 14 bases separating them. CDR3 length: 13 amino acids. CDR3 amino acids: CASSPRDLHEQFF. Written as DNA, the CDR3 is TGTGCCAGCAGCCCAAGGGATCTTCATGAGCAGTTCTTC.

The chain links TRBV20-1 to TRBJ2-1; D is unclear. The length of the CDR3 is 13 residues. Trimming removed 3 bases at V and 6 bases at J, with 12 bases between. CDR1 is DFQATT, CDR2 SNEGSKA, per germline (reference sequence). CDR3 sequence (DNA): TGCAGTGCTAGGATCCCGGGCACCAATGAGCAGTTCTTC. Protein: CSARIPGTNEQFF.

This clonotype was seen more than once but under ten times. The chain employs TRBV6-6 and TRBJ2-4; D not certain. The ends were cut back, 4 bases at V and 7 bases at J, with 14 bases in the middle. The CDR3 spans 14 residues. The germline CDR1 and CDR2 sequences are MNHNY and SVGAGI (reference sequence). CDR3 residues: CASSFPRPRNIQYF. The DNA for the CDR3 is TGTGCCAGCAGTTTCCCGAGGCCTCGGAACATTCAGTACTTC.

The genes are TRBV30 and TRBJ1-1, with 8 nucleotides matching TRBD1. The CDR3 is made up of 13 amino acids. CDR1 and CDR2 from the germline V gene are GTSNPN and SVGIG (reference sequence). V shed 5 bases and J 10 bases; nucleotides not matched to a gene: 12. The CDR3 DNA follows: TGTGCCTGGGAGGACAGGGCAGGAGGAAGAGCTTTCTTT. Its translation is CAWEDRAGGRAFF.

J is TRBJ2-5 and V is TRBV7-9; D gene uncertain. The J call may be mistaken, given a closer DNA end match to TRBJ2-7. Per the germline V gene, CDR1 is SEHNR and CDR2 is FQNEAQ (reference sequence). The CDR3 loop spans 14 amino acids. For the CDR3, the DNA is TGTGCCAGCAGCTTAGCCGGTCCCGGCGGCGAGCAGTACTTC. It yields the protein CASSLAGPGGEQYF.

This clonotype came up a few times. The rearrangement joins TRBV6-1 to TRBJ2-3, with 9 nucleotides matching TRBD2. The CDR3 has 19 amino acids. V dropped 7 bases and J dropped 6; count of bases not matched to a gene: 23. Germline CDR1 and CDR2: MNHNS and SASEGT. The CDR3 reads CASTPAGGGLAGLGDTQYF. In DNA form, the CDR3 reads TGTGCCAGCACACCCGCGGGGGGAGGGCTAGCGGGATTAGGGGATACGCAGTATTTT.

The chain couples TRBV24-1 to TRBJ2-1; TRBD2 matches at 14 bases. J lost 8 bases, V lost 3 bases, and 8 bases had no gene match. CDR3 length equals 17 residues. Germline CDR1 KGHDR, CDR2 SFDVKD. CDR3 in DNA: TGTGCCACCAGTGATCCCGGGACTAGCGGGAGTATCGATGAGCAGTTCTTC. Translated: CATSDPGTSGSIDEQFF.

This rearrangement joins TRBV29-1 to TRBJ1-1; TRBD1 matches 7 bases. Germline assignment: CDR1 SQVTM and CDR2 ANQGSEA. J lost 3 bases, V lost 7 bases, and 8 bases had no gene match. This CDR3 comprises 13 residues. CDR3 loop: CSAAQGGDTEAFF. CDR3 in DNA: TGCAGCGCCGCTCAGGGGGGGGACACTGAAGCTTTCTTT.